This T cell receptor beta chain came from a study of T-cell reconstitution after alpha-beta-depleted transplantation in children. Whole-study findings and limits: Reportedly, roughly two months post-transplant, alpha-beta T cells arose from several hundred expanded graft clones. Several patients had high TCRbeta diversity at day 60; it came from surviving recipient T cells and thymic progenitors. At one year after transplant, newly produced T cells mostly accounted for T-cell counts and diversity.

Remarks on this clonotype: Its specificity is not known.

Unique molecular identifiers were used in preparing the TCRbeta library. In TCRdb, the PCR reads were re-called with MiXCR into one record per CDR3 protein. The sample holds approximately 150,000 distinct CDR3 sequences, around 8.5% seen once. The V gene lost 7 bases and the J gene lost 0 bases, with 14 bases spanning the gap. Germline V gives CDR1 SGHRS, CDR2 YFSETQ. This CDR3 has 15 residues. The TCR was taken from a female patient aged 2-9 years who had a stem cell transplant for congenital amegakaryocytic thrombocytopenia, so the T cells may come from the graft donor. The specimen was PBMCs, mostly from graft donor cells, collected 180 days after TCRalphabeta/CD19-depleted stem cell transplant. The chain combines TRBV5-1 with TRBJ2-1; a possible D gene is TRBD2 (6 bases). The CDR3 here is CASQPIGGSYNEQFF. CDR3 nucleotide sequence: TGCGCCAGCCAACCAATCGGGGGCTCCTACAATGAGCAGTTCTTC.